This T cell receptor beta chain was captured in a study of PD-1 blockade in classical Hodgkin lymphoma. Study observations and caveats: Lower baseline TCR diversity marked trial partial responders and progressors. Possible causes of repertoire differences, disease activity or prior therapy, remain undefined.

CDR3 length: 13 amino acids. Looked up from germline, CDR1 is SGHRS and CDR2 is YFSETQ. Trimming left V 4 bases short and J 7 bases short, with 11 bases between. Measured with immunoSEQ multiplex PCR; TCRdb has only the in-frame clones, and not every one. This sample yields 13,000 or so clones, of which about four fifths are seen a single time; about 0.88% belongs to the top ten. To note about this clone: The antigen is unknown.

Stated time point: cycle 4 day 1 (C4D1), after about 6 weeks of nivolumab. Every patient relapsed after autologous stem cell transplantation, and brentuximab vedotin exposure varied. Out of thawed PBMCs, magnetic negative selection purified CD4+ T cells. The starting material was CD4+ T cells from blood, obtained before the fourth cycle of nivolumab. The chain is built from TRBV5-1 and TRBJ1-4; D remains ambiguous. This clonotype was obtained from a human donor with classical Hodgkin lymphoma. CDR3 loop: CASSREVREKLFF. The CDR3 DNA reads as TGCGCCAGCAGCAGGGAGGTTCGTGAAAAACTGTTTTTT.